A selection of T cell receptor beta chains follows, all from one sample in a study of blood T cell repertoires in COVID-19. Some clones are missing from TCRdb's copy, which holds only in-frame ones; the method was immunoSEQ multiplex PCR. The sample contains 150,000 or so clones, roughly four fifths of which appear only once. The specimen sequenced was peripheral blood. The receptors shown here come from a woman aged 55 to 70 with COVID-19, enrolled during active disease. Both conserved end residues are part of each CDR3.

v_gene,CDR3aa
TRBV3-1/TRBV3-2,CASNGGTEAFF
TRBV5-1,CASSPDRGEQYF
TRBV5-1,CASSPLASSYNEQFF
TRBV7-2,CASSLSGRGLNTEAFF
TRBV18,CASSPLPGQRDTQYF
TRBV30,CAWSDGKPGQPQHF
TRBV12-3/TRBV12-4,CASSLLRDGYTF
TRBV15,CATSTTGGRTEAFF
TRBV3-1/TRBV3-2,CASSQESRTGTDTQYF
TRBV6-5,CAAGDGHTEAFF
TRBV27,CASSYTMNTEAFF
TRBV12-5,CASGLRDSHTEAFF
TRBV5-1,CASSPTATTDTQYF
TRBV18,CASSSTRGGELSSF
TRBV5-1,CASNLLTGNTEAFF
TRBV6-2/TRBV6-3,CASSYSRTGKTKNIQYF
TRBV11-3,CASSSNRDSPLHF
TRBV5-6,CASSLVGAYTF
TRBV27,CASGVAGVADTQYF
TRBV27,CASSLPRGLGLGEQFF
TRBV19,CASSIRMNRERNQPQHF
TRBV5-1,CASSTGTSGKYRNIQYF
TRBV20-1,CSARDRGYTF
TRBV5-6,CASSLVGALNEKLFF
TRBV19,CASSIHVLGGGSKSDTDTQYF
TRBV10-1,CASSEPLRGRDLQPQHF
TRBV13,CASSSGGSGSYEQYF
TRBV3-1/TRBV3-2,CASSPQEIQETQYF
TRBV19,CASGLGNTIYF
TRBV27,CASSFLRDPWSHNEQFF
TRBV3-1/TRBV3-2,CASSLKGTVGNTIYF
TRBV3-1/TRBV3-2,CASSQDNRGNQPQHF
TRBV5-5,CASSLGGGTEAFF
TRBV27,CASSLRLFNEKLFF
TRBV3-1/TRBV3-2,CASSQGQNQHF
TRBV27,CASRNRGSTGELFF
TRBV9,CASSTQDIPATEAFF
TRBV11-3,CASSLGAGATDTQYF
TRBV19,CASSRGYGNQPQHF
TRBV27,CASSLRGYGYGYTF
TRBV3-1/TRBV3-2,CASSQGPGGFQPQHF
TRBV7-2,CASSLQGAGEQFF
TRBV3-1/TRBV3-2,CASRRQGDTEAFF
TRBV30,CAWSADYSNQPQHF
TRBV6-4,CASSEGVEGTEAFF
TRBV5-1,CASSIGGEANYGYTF
TRBV7-3,CASSTSTDRNTEAFF
TRBV5-8,CASSSREQYF
TRBV6-5,CASNNAGVYGYTF
TRBV5-1,CASSRKQGSVTEAFF
TRBV5-5,CASSLARVSGDTQYF
TRBV3-1/TRBV3-2,CASSQGIHQGANTGELFF
TRBV2,CASSGEQGRRETQYF
TRBV6-5,CASSHSDPQHF
TRBV7-3,CASSFNRGETQYF
TRBV5-1,CASSSGQLYGYTF
TRBV4-1,CASSQWDSQGNTGELFF